This T cell receptor beta chain originates from a study of cytomegalovirus exposure and HLA in healthy donors. For the study at large: Of about 400 genotyped donors, about 81% clustered with self-reported Caucasian donors. General study results and limits: In an earlier analysis, about 90% or about 30%: the productive usage of most TCR beta V segments.

With regard to this clone: The antigen is unknown.

The V segment lost 5 bases and the J segment 0 bases; nucleotides outside the gene matches: 5. This CDR3 spans 16 amino acids. In germline, CDR1 is MNHNY, CDR2 SVGAGI (reference sequence). 60 Vbeta and 13 Jbeta primers were used in PCR. Sequencing used immunoSEQ multiplex PCR; TCRdb keeps in-frame clones, though not all of them. The repertoire includes 85,000 to 130,000 clones, around 74% of them detected once, and 11% to 15% sits in the top ten. This chain joins TRBV6-6 and TRBJ2-3; TRBD2 matches 10 bases. The TCR comes from a male donor in good health and CMV-seropositive. Sequenced sample: PBMCs. The DNA for the CDR3 is TGTGCCAGCAGTGGCCTAGCGGGGGATAGCACAGATACGCAGTATTTT. Amino acids: CASSGLAGDSTDTQYF.